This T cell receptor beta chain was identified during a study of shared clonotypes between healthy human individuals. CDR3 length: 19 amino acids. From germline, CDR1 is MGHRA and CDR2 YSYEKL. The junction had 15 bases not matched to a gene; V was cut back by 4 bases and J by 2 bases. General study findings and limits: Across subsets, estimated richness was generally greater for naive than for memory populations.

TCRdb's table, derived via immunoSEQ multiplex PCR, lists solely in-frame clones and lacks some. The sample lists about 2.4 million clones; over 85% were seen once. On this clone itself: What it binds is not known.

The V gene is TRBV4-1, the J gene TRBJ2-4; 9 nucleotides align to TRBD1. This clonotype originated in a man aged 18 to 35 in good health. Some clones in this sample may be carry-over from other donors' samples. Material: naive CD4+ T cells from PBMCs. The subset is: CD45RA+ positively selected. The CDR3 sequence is CASSPTGGKGGMTKNIQYF. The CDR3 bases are TGCGCCAGCAGCCCCACAGGGGGCAAAGGGGGAATGACCAAAAACATTCAGTACTTC.